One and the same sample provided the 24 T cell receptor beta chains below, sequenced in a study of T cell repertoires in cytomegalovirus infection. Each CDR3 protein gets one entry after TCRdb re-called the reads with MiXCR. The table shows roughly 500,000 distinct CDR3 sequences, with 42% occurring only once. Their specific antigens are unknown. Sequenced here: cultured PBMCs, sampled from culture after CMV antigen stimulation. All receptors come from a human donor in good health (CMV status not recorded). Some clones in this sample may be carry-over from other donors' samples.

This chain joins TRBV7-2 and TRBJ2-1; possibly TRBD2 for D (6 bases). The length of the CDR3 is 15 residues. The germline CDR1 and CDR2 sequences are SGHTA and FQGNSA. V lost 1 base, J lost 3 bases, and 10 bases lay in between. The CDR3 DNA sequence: TGTGCCAGCAGCTTAGAAACGGGAGACTACAATGAGCAGTTCTTC. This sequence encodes CASSLETGDYNEQFF.

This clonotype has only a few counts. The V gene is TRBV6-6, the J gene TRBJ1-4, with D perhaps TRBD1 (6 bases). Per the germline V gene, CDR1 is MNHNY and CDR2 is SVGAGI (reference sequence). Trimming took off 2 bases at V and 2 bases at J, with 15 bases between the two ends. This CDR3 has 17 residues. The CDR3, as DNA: TGTGCCAGCAGTTACAATCGACCGGGACACACTAATGAAAAACTGTTTTTT. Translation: CASSYNRPGHTNEKLFF.

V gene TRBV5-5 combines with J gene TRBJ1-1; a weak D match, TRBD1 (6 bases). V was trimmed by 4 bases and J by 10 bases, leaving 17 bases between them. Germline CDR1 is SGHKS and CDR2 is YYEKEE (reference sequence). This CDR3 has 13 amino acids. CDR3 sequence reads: CASSPTGAGGAFF. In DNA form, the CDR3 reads TGTGCCAGCAGCCCGACGGGGGCTGGGGGAGCTTTCTTT.

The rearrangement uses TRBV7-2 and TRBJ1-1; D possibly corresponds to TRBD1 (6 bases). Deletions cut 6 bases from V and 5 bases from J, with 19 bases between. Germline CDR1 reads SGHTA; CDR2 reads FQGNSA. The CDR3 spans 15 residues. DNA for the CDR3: TGTGCCAGCAGTCAATTAGGAACAGGGTATACTGAAGCTTTCTTT. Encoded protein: CASSQLGTGYTEAFF.

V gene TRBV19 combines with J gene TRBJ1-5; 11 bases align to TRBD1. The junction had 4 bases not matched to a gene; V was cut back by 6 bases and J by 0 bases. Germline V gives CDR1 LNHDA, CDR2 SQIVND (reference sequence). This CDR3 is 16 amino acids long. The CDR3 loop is CASRDRGPYSNQPQHF. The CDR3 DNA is TGTGCCAGTAGGGACAGGGGGCCTTATAGCAATCAGCCCCAGCATTTT.

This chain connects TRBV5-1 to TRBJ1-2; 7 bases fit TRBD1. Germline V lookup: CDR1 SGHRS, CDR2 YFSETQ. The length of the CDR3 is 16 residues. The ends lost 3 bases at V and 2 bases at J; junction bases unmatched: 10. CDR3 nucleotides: TGCGCCAGCAGCTCTGATACGGGACAGTCGAACTATGGCTACACCTTC. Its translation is CASSSDTGQSNYGYTF.

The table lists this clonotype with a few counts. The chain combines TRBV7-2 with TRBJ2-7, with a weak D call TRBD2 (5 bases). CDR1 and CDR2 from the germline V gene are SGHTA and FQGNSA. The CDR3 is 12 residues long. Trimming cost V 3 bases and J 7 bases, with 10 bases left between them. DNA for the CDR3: TGTGCCAGCAGCTTTGACTACCGTGAGCAGTACTTC. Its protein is CASSFDYREQYF.

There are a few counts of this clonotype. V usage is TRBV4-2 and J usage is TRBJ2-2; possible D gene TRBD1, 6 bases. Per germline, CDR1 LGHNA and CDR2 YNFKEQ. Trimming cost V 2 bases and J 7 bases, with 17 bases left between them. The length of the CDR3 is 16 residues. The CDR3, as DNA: TGTGCCAGCAGCCAACCCTCGGACAGCCTCGGCGGGGAGCTGTTTTTT. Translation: CASSQPSDSLGGELFF.

CDR3 amino acids: CASRSPGQALEQYF. In nucleotides, the CDR3 is TGTGCCAGCAGGTCACCGGGACAGGCCCTAGAGCAGTACTTC. The chain carries TRBV7-2 and TRBJ2-7; TRBD1 agrees at 8 bases. Trimming cost V 6 bases and J 7 bases; bases outside gene matches: 11. Germline CDR1 is SGHTA and CDR2 is FQGNSA. The CDR3 has 14 amino acids.

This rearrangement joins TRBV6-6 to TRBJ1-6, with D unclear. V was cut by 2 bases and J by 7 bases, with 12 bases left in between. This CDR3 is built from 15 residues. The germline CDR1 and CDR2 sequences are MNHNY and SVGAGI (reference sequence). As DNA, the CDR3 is TGTGCCAGCAGTTACGCCAGGCGAGAGAATTCACCCCTCCACTTT. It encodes CASSYARRENSPLHF.

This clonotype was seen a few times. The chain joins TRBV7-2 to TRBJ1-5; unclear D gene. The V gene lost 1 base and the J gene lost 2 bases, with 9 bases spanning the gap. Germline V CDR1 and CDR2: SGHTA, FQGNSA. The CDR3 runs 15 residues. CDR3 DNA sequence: TGTGCCAGCAGCTTAGTCCCGCATGGCAATCAGCCCCAGCATTTT. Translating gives CASSLVPHGNQPQHF.

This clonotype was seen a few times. The CDR3, as DNA: TGTGCCAGTAGTATATTTGGCGCCCCAGGTAACGGGGAGCTGTTTTTT. Translation gives CASSIFGAPGNGELFF. The chain combines TRBV19 with TRBJ2-2; the D is unclear. Trimming removed 2 bases from V and 7 bases from J, with 17 bases in between. CDR1 is LNHDA, CDR2 SQIVND, per germline (reference sequence). This CDR3 comprises 16 residues.

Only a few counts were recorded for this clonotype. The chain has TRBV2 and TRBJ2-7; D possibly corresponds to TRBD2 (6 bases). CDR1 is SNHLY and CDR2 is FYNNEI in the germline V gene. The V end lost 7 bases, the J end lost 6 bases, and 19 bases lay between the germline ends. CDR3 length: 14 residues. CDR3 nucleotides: TGTGCCAGCATGCGGAACCGGCCCGGGGGCGAGCAGTACTTC. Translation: CASMRNRPGGEQYF.

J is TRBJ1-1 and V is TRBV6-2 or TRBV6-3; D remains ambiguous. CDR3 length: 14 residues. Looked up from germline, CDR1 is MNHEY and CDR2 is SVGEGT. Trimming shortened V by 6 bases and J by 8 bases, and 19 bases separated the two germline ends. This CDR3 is CASRFAQEIREAFF. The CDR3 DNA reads TGTGCCAGCAGATTCGCTCAGGAGATTCGGGAAGCTTTCTTT.

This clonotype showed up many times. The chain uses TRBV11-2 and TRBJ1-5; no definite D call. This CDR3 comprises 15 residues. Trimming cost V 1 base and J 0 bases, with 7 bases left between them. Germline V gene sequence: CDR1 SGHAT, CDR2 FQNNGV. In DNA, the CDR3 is TGTGCCAGCAGCTTAGGCACAGTTAGCAATCAGCCCCAGCATTTT. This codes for CASSLGTVSNQPQHF.

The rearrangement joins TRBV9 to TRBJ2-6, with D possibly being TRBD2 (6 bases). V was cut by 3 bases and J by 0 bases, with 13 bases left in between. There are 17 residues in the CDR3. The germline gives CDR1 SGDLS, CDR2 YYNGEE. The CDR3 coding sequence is TGTGCCAGCAGCGCGGGGACTGTGAGCTCTGGGGCCAACGTCCTGACTTTC. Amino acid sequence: CASSAGTVSSGANVLTF.

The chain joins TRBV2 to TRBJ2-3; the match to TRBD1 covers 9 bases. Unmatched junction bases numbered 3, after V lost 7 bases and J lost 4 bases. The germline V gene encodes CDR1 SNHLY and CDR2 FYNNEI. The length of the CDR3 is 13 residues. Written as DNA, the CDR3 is TGTGCCAGCATTACAGGGGGCGCAGATACGCAGTATTTT. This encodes CASITGGADTQYF.

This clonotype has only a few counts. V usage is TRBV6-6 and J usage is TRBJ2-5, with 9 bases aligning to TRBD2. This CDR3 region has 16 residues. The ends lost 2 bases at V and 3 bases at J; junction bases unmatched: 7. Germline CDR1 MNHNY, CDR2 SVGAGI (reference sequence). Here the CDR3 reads CASSYGSGGLKETQYF. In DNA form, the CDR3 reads TGTGCCAGCAGTTACGGCAGCGGGGGGCTTAAAGAGACCCAGTACTTC.

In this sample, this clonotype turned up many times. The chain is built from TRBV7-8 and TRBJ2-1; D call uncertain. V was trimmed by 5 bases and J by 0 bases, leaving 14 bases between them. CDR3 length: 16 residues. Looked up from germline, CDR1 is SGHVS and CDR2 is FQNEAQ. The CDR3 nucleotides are TGTGCCAGCAGCCCCTACCGACTGAGCTCCTACAATGAGCAGTTCTTC. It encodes CASSPYRLSSYNEQFF.

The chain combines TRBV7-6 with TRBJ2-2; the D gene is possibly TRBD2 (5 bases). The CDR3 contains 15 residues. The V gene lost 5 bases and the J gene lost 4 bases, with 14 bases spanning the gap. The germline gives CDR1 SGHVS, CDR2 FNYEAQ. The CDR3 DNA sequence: TGTGCCAGCAGCCCACCTGGACTGGTCACCGGGGAGCTGTTTTTT. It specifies CASSPPGLVTGELFF. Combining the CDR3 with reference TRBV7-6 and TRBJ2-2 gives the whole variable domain GAGVSQSPRYKVTKRGQDVALRCDPISGHVSLYWYRQALGQGPEFLTYFNYEAQQDKSGLPNDRFSAERPEGSISTLTIQRTEQRDSAMYRCASSPPGLVTGELFFGEGSRLTVL.

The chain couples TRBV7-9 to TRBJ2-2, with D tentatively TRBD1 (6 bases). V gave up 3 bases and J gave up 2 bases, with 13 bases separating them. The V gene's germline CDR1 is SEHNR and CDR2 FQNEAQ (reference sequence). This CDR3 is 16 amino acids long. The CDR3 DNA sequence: TGTGCCAGCAGCTTTTACCGGGACACCAACACCGGGGAGCTGTTTTTT. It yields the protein CASSFYRDTNTGELFF.

CDR3 sequence: CSASQGVYNEQFF. CDR3 DNA: TGCAGCGCTAGCCAGGGGGTCTACAATGAGCAGTTCTTC. The chain links TRBV29-1 to TRBJ2-1; 7 bases match TRBD1. Germline CDR1 SQVTM, CDR2 ANQGSEA. The CDR3 spans 13 residues. With V trimmed by 7 bases and J by 3 bases, 6 bases remained unmatched.

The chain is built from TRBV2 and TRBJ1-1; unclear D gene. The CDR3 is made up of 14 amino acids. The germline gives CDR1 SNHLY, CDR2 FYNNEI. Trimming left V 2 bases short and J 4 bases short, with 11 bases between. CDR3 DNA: TGTGCCAGCAGTGAAAGGCAGTCACGCACTGAAGCTTTCTTT. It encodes CASSERQSRTEAFF.

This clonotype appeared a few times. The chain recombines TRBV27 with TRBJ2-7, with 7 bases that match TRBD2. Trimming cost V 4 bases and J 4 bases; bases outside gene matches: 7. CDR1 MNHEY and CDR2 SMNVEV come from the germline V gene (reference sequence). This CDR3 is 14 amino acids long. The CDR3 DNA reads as TGTGCCAGCAGTTATGGACTAGAGGGGTACGAGCAGTACTTC. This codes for CASSYGLEGYEQYF.